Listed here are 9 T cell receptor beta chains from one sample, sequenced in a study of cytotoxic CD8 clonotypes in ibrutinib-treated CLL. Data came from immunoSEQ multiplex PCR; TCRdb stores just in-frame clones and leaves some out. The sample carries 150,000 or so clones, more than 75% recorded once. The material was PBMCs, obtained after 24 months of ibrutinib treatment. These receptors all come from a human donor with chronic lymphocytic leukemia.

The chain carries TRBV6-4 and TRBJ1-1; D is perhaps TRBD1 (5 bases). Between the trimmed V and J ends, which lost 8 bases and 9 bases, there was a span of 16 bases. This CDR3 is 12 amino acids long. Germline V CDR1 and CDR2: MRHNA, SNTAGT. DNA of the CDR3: TGTGCCAGCCAAACTGATCAGGGACAAGCTTTCTTT. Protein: CASQTDQGQAFF.

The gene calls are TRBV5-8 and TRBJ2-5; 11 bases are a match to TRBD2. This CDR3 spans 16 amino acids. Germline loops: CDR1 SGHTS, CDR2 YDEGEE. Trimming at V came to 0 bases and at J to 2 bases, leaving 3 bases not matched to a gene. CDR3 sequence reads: CASSLARLAGQETQYF. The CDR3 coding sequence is TGTGCCAGCAGCTTGGCCCGACTAGCGGGGCAAGAGACCCAGTACTTC.

CDR3 sequence (DNA): TGTGCCAGCAAAAGGGGGCAGTACAATGAGCAGTTCTTC. It yields the protein CASKRGQYNEQFF. This rearrangement joins TRBV2 to TRBJ2-1; 7 nucleotides line up with TRBD1. CDR3 length equals 13 residues. Looked up from germline, CDR1 is SNHLY and CDR2 is FYNNEI. Trimming at V came to 7 bases and at J to 4 bases, leaving 4 bases not matched to a gene.

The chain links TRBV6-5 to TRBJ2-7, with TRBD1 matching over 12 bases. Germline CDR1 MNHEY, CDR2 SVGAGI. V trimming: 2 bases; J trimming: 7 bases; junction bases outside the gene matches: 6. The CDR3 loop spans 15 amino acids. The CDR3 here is CASSYQGQGAGEQYF. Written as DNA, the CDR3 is TGTGCCAGCAGTTACCAGGGACAGGGGGCAGGGGAGCAGTACTTC.

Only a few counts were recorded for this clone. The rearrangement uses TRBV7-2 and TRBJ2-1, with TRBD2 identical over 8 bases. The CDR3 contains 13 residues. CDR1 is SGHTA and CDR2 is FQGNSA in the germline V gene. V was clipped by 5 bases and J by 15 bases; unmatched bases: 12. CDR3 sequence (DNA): TGTGCCAGCAGCCCCGGGGGACTAGGGGGACGGTTCTTC. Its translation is CASSPGGLGGRFF.

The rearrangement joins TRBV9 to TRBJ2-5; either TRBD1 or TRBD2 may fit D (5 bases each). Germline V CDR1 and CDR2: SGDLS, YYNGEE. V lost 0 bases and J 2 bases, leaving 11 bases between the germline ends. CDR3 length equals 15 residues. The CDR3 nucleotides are TGTGCCAGCAGCGTAGTGGGGGAAGGGCAAGAGACCCAGTACTTC. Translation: CASSVVGEGQETQYF.

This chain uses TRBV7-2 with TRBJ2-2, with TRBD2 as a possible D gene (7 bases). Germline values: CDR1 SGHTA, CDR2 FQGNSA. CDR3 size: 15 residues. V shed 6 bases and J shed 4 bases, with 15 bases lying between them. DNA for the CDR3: TGTGCCAGCAGGCGCGGGGGCCGGGGCACCGGGGAGCTGTTTTTT. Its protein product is CASRRGGRGTGELFF.

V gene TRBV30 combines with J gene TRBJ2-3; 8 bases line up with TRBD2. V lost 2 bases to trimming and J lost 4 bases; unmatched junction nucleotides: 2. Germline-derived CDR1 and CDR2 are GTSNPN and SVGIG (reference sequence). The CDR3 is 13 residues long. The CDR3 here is CAWSSGGPDTQYF. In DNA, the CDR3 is TGTGCCTGGAGTAGCGGGGGCCCAGATACGCAGTATTTT.

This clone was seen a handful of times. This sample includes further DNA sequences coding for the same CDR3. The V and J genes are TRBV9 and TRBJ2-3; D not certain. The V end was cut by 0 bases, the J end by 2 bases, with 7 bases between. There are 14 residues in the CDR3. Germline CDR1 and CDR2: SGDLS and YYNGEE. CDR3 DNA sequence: TGTGCCAGCAGCGTAGAACCGGCCACAGATACGCAGTATTTT. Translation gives CASSVEPATDTQYF.